This is a list of T cell receptor beta chains from one sample in a study of cytomegalovirus exposure and HLA in healthy donors. Using immunoSEQ multiplex PCR, the repertoire was profiled, and TCRdb retains in-frame clones only, with some absent. The sample lists around 100,000 clones, around 68% occurring once. The sequenced sample consisted of PBMCs. These receptors all stem from a human donor in good health. Each CDR3 is given with its conserved first and last residue. Fields, in order: CDR3 length, J gene, clone size, D gene, V gene, CDR3 DNA, CDR3 protein. A D gene is named only where the DNA matches it firmly. Part of the rows lack a size; the others show once, few, many or a class for expanded clones.

length: 14
J: TRBJ1-2
size: -
D: TRBD1
V: TRBV25-1
DNA: TGTGCCAGCAGTGAACCCGGGACAGTCTATGGCTACACCTTC
CDR3: CASSEPGTVYGYTF

length: 14
J: TRBJ2-2
size: few
D: TRBD1
V: TRBV18
DNA: TGTGCCAGCTCAAGGGACAGGCGTTTTGGGGAGCTGTTTTTT
CDR3: CASSRDRRFGELFF

length: 18
J: TRBJ2-2
size: -
D: TRBD2
V: TRBV27
DNA: TGTGCCAGCAGTCCACCGGGACTAGCGGGAGGGAACACCGGGGAGCTGTTTTTT
CDR3: CASSPPGLAGGNTGELFF

length: 14
J: TRBJ1-5
size: -
D: TRBD1
V: TRBV19
DNA: TGTGCCAGTAGTCCTGGACAGGGATATCAGCCCCAGCATTTT
CDR3: CASSPGQGYQPQHF

length: 11
J: TRBJ2-7
size: -
D: -
V: TRBV30
DNA: TGTGCCTGGGGACAGTTATACGAGCAGTACTTC
CDR3: CAWGQLYEQYF

length: 14
J: TRBJ2-1
size: -
D: TRBD2
V: TRBV5-1
DNA: TGCGCCAGCAGCCCACTAGCGGGAATGAATGAGCAGTTCTTC
CDR3: CASSPLAGMNEQFF

length: 14
J: TRBJ2-7
size: -
D: TRBD1
V: TRBV2
DNA: TGTGCCAGCACCGGCCGGGGCAGGGGGTACGAGCAGTACTTC
CDR3: CASTGRGRGYEQYF

length: 12
J: TRBJ1-1
size: -
D: -
V: TRBV27
DNA: TGTGCCAGCACTCGTGGGCGCACTGAAGCTTTCTTT
CDR3: CASTRGRTEAFF

length: 17
J: TRBJ1-2
size: once
D: TRBD1
V: TRBV7-8
DNA: TGTGCCAGCAGCTTAGCGGGACAGGGGCGGAACAACTATGGCTACACCTTC
CDR3: CASSLAGQGRNNYGYTF

length: 15
J: TRBJ2-7
size: once
D: -
V: TRBV19
DNA: TGTGCCAGTAGTATCGGTAGCGGCACCGCCTACGAGCAGTACTTC
CDR3: CASSIGSGTAYEQYF

length: 16
J: TRBJ2-3
size: -
D: TRBD2
V: TRBV6-6
DNA: TGTGCCAGCAGTCCCCCACTAGCGGGAGAAACAGATACGCAGTATTTT
CDR3: CASSPPLAGETDTQYF

length: 15
J: TRBJ1-5
size: -
D: -
V: TRBV6-6
DNA: TGTGCCAGCAGTGGACAGATCGGCAGCAATCAGCCCCAGCATTTT
CDR3: CASSGQIGSNQPQHF

length: 16
J: TRBJ2-3
size: -
D: TRBD1
V: TRBV5-1
DNA: TGCGCCAGCAGCGCCAATGGACAGGGGGCGGGAGATACGCAGTATTTT
CDR3: CASSANGQGAGDTQYF